One and the same sample provided the 24 T cell receptor beta chains below, sequenced in a study of beta chain features in type 1 diabetes. The whole isolated RNA underwent reverse transcription, so sequencing captured expressed TCRB transcripts. This table comes from immunoSEQ multiplex PCR, and its TCRdb copy is limited to in-frame clones, with some not included. The repertoire holds roughly 450,000 clones, roughly 14% seen once, with approximately 0.035% in the top ten. Specimen: naive CD4+ T cells from blood. These receptors were collected from a man aged 25 to 45 in good health.

This clone was observed a few times. J is TRBJ2-3 and V is TRBV5-1; tentative D call: TRBD1 (5 bases). With 1 base removed from V and 4 bases from J, the gap between germline ends came to 16 bases. This CDR3 spans 16 amino acids. CDR1 is SGHRS and CDR2 is YFSETQ in the germline V gene. The CDR3: CASSLQASFRADTQYF. The CDR3 nucleotides are TGCGCCAGCAGCTTGCAGGCCAGTTTCAGGGCAGATACGCAGTATTTT.

This clone turned up a few times. Other DNA sequences in the same sample also yield this CDR3. The chain uses TRBV20-1 and TRBJ2-5, with D unclear. This CDR3 comprises 10 residues. Germline CDR1 reads DFQATT; CDR2 reads SNEGSKA (reference sequence). Between the trimmed V and J ends, which lost 2 bases and 5 bases, there was a span of 3 bases. The CDR3 coding sequence is TGCAGTGCTAGAAAGGAGACCCAGTACTTC. This gives the protein CSARKETQYF.

This chain joins TRBV29-1 and TRBJ1-2; D possibly corresponds to TRBD1 (6 bases). From germline, CDR1 is SQVTM and CDR2 ANQGSEA. The CDR3 totals 13 residues. The V end lost 5 bases, the J end lost 8 bases, and 18 bases lay between the germline ends. CDR3 in DNA: TGCAGCGTTTATGGACAGAGAATGTGGGGCTACACCTTC. Its translation is CSVYGQRMWGYTF.

As to this clone: Its ends do not fully match the called genes, so a read error is possible. V usage is TRBV7-7 and J usage is TRBJ2-3, with 8 nucleotides matching TRBD2. This CDR3 has 18 residues. Germline V gene lookup returns CDR1 SSHAT and CDR2 FNYEAQ (reference sequence). The CDR3 region is CASSPRLGAGAVTDTQYF. The CDR3 DNA follows: TGTGCTAGCAGCCCCCGCCTAGGAGCGGGAGCAGTCACAGATACGCAGTATTTT.

This clone was observed a few times. The V gene is TRBV6-5, the J gene TRBJ2-4; tentatively, D is TRBD2 (5 bases). The V and J ends lost 3 bases and 9 bases respectively, with 12 bases between them. Germline V gene sequence: CDR1 MNHEY, CDR2 SVGAGI. The CDR3 runs 13 residues. The CDR3, as DNA: TGTGCCAGCAGTTATCTGAGGGAAAGCATTCAGTACTTC. This codes for CASSYLRESIQYF.

The chain combines TRBV15 with TRBJ2-5; 9 positions agree with TRBD2. The CDR3 covers 16 residues. Germline V gene sequence: CDR1 LNHNV, CDR2 YYDKDF (reference sequence). Trimming cost V 3 bases and J 5 bases; bases outside gene matches: 10. The CDR3 protein is CATSRVGTSPQETQYF. The CDR3 DNA reads as TGTGCCACCAGCAGGGTCGGGACTAGCCCTCAGGAGACCCAGTACTTC. The full variable domain, its missing parts supplied by reference TRBV15 and TRBJ2-5, is DAMVIQNPRYQVTQFGKPVTLSCSQTLNHNVMYWYQQKSSQAPKLLFHYYDKDFNNEADTPDNFQSRRPNTSFCFLDIRSPGLGDTAMYLCATSRVGTSPQETQYFGPGTRLLVL.

The J gene is TRBJ1-4, the V gene TRBV15; no clear D gene. With 0 bases removed from V and 8 bases from J, the gap between germline ends came to 13 bases. CDR1 LNHNV and CDR2 YYDKDF come from the germline V gene (reference sequence). This CDR3 is built from 15 residues. The CDR3 DNA reads TGTGCCACCAGCAGAGATATGCGGGCCGAGGAAAAACTGTTTTTT. Its translation is CATSRDMRAEEKLFF.

This clone has more than one count but fewer than ten. The CDR3 sequence: CASSDPGTPTYNEQFF. The DNA of the CDR3 is TGTGCCAGCAGTGACCCCGGGACTCCGACCTACAATGAGCAGTTCTTC. This rearrangement joins TRBV25-1 to TRBJ2-1; D perhaps matches TRBD2 (6 bases). Trimming cost V 3 bases and J 2 bases, with 14 bases left between them. The CDR3 is made up of 16 amino acids. Germline V gene data show CDR1 as MGHDK and CDR2 as SYGVNS.

This clone has just a few counts. The chain has TRBV10-3 and TRBJ2-1; either TRBD1 or TRBD2 may fit D (5 bases each). With 3 bases removed from V and 5 bases from J, the gap between germline ends came to 17 bases. The CDR3 extends over 16 amino acids. CDR1 and CDR2 (germline): ENHRY, SYGVKD. The CDR3 spells CAISERDPKLNNEQFF. As DNA, the CDR3 is TGTGCCATCAGTGAACGGGACCCCAAACTAAACAATGAGCAGTTCTTC.

This clone was recorded a few times. This chain links TRBV9 with TRBJ2-3; TRBD2 might be the D (6 bases). Germline assignment: CDR1 SGDLS and CDR2 YYNGEE. V was clipped by 4 bases and J by 0 bases, with 9 bases between them. This CDR3 has 14 amino acids. The CDR3 reads CASSLAVSTDTQYF. Written as DNA, the CDR3 is TGTGCCAGCAGCTTAGCGGTGAGCACAGATACGCAGTATTTT.

The chain couples TRBV29-1 to TRBJ1-1, with a weak D call TRBD1 (5 bases). The CDR3 extends over 13 amino acids. The V gene lost 1 base and the J gene lost 6 bases, with 12 bases spanning the gap. Germline V gene data show CDR1 as SQVTM and CDR2 as ANQGSEA. CDR3 nucleotides: TGCAGCGTTGAAGCCGGCAGGGAGTCTGAAGCTTTCTTT. Translated, it gives CSVEAGRESEAFF. The full variable domain, its missing parts supplied by reference TRBV29-1 and TRBJ1-1, is SAVISQKPSRDICQRGTSLTIQCQVDSQVTMMFWYRQQPGQSLTLIATANQGSEATYESGFVIDKFPISRPNLTFSTLTVSNMSPEDSSIYLCSVEAGRESEAFFGQGTRLTVV.

The chain couples TRBV6-1 to TRBJ2-3, with 10 bases that match TRBD2. V dropped 6 bases and J dropped 0; count of bases not matched to a gene: 3. Germline V gene data show CDR1 as MNHNS and CDR2 as SASEGT. CDR3 length: 15 residues. The CDR3 region is CASSALAGSTDTQYF. The CDR3 DNA reads as TGTGCCAGCAGCGCACTAGCGGGGAGCACAGATACGCAGTATTTT.

J is TRBJ2-1 and V is TRBV6-1; 10 positions match TRBD2. The CDR3 totals 15 residues. Germline CDR1 and CDR2: MNHNS and SASEGT. V was pared by 8 bases and J by 4 bases, with 8 bases of the junction left unmatched. The CDR3: CASRFSSGSYNEQFF. The CDR3 DNA reads TGTGCCAGCCGCTTCTCTAGCGGGAGTTACAATGAGCAGTTCTTC.

The sample holds a few counts of this clone. The rearrangement joins TRBV7-9 to TRBJ2-7; the D is unclear. CDR1 and CDR2 from the germline V gene are SEHNR and FQNEAQ (reference sequence). The CDR3 runs 14 residues. V lost 5 bases to trimming and J lost 1 base, with 12 bases between them. In DNA, the CDR3 is TGTGCCAGCAGCCGGGCCGGGTCGTCCTACGAGCAGTACGTC. Its translation is CASSRAGSSYEQYV.

At least ten counts were recorded for this clone. The rearrangement links TRBV21-1 to TRBJ2-3; the table calls TRBD2, which could not be checked here. TRBV21-1 is recorded as a pseudogene. The CDR3 consists of 14 residues. The CDR3 coding sequence is TGTGCCAGCAGCATTAAGCCTCGCACAGATACGCAGTATTTT. It specifies CASSIKPRTDTQYF.

The gene calls are TRBV29-1 and TRBJ1-1; D is uncertain. Trimming took 1 base from V and 4 from J, leaving 10 bases between them. CDR3 length: 13 amino acids. In germline, CDR1 is SQVTM, CDR2 ANQGSEA. The CDR3 DNA is TGCAGCGTTGAAGCCAGGTACGGCACTGAAGCTTTCTTT. It encodes CSVEARYGTEAFF.

The chain is built from TRBV15 and TRBJ1-2; no clear D. This CDR3 region has 14 residues. Per the germline V gene, CDR1 is LNHNV and CDR2 is YYDKDF (reference sequence). Trimming stripped 1 base from V and 2 bases from J, with 8 bases between. The CDR3: CATSRVSGNYGYTF. In DNA, the CDR3 is TGTGCCACCAGCAGAGTGTCGGGGAACTATGGCTACACCTTC. The variable domain in full, with the rest retrieved from reference TRBV15 and TRBJ1-2, is DAMVIQNPRYQVTQFGKPVTLSCSQTLNHNVMYWYQQKSSQAPKLLFHYYDKDFNNEADTPDNFQSRRPNTSFCFLDIRSPGLGDTAMYLCATSRVSGNYGYTFGSGTRLTVV.

This chain connects TRBV11-2 to TRBJ2-1; TRBD1 is a possible D gene (5 bases). Germline V lookup: CDR1 SGHAT, CDR2 FQNNGV. Trimming shortened V by 4 bases and J by 6 bases, and 10 bases separated the two germline ends. This CDR3 is built from 13 residues. CDR3 loop: CASSSSTVNEQFF. CDR3 DNA sequence: TGTGCCAGCAGCTCTTCGACAGTCAATGAGCAGTTCTTC.

This clone has a handful of counts. The chain couples TRBV14 to TRBJ1-4; D is unclear. CDR3 length: 13 amino acids. The germline CDR1 and CDR2 sequences are SGHDN and FVKESK. V lost 4 bases, J lost 0 bases, and 3 bases lay in between. The chain's CDR3 is CASSRTTNEKLFF. DNA of the CDR3: TGTGCCAGCAGCCGAACAACTAATGAAAAACTGTTTTTT.

The gene calls are TRBV7-2 and TRBJ2-1; D is possibly TRBD1 (5 bases). The V gene's germline CDR1 is SGHTA and CDR2 FQGNSA. V lost 1 base and J lost 9, with 10 bases in between. The CDR3 loop spans 13 amino acids. The CDR3 DNA reads as TGTGCCAGCAGCTTAGTGTTAAGGGGTGAGCAGTTCTTC. It codes for CASSLVLRGEQFF.

This chain connects TRBV30 to TRBJ1-1; no clear D gene. Germline CDR1 reads GTSNPN; CDR2 reads SVGIG (reference sequence). Trimming removed 4 bases at V and 3 bases at J, with 9 bases between. CDR3 length: 12 amino acids. The CDR3 DNA is TGTGCCTGGAAGGGCAGACACACTGAAGCTTTCTTT. This codes for CAWKGRHTEAFF.

In this sample, this clone turned up a few times. The chain uses TRBV14 and TRBJ1-1, with 7 nucleotides matching TRBD1. The ends lost 1 base at V and 0 bases at J; junction bases unmatched: 5. Germline V gene lookup returns CDR1 SGHDN and CDR2 FVKESK. This CDR3 comprises 16 residues. CDR3 DNA: TGTGCCAGCAGCCAAGTCACACAGGGGTTGAACACTGAAGCTTTCTTT. Encoded protein: CASSQVTQGLNTEAFF.

This clone was counted only a few times. The CDR3 protein is CAWSVGATRETQYF. The CDR3 DNA follows: TGTGCCTGGAGTGTGGGAGCGACCAGAGAGACCCAGTACTTC. The genes are TRBV30 and TRBJ2-5; D perhaps matches TRBD2 (5 bases). The germline gives CDR1 GTSNPN, CDR2 SVGIG (reference sequence). CDR3 length: 14 residues. V was cut by 0 bases and J by 4 bases, with 12 bases left in between.

This clone was observed a handful of times. The J gene is TRBJ2-5, the V gene TRBV10-3; D tentatively reads TRBD1 or TRBD2 (6 bases each). The CDR3 totals 13 residues. The V gene's germline CDR1 is ENHRY and CDR2 SYGVKD. Between the trimmed V and J ends, which lost 11 bases and 2 bases, there was a span of 15 bases. CDR3 DNA sequence: TGTGCCCTTGCGCCGGGGGCTCAAGAGACCCAGTACTTC. Protein product: CALAPGAQETQYF.